This TCR beta chain was obtained from a study of blood T cell repertoires in COVID-19. As originally analysed: Quantification of nucleated cells was approximated via reference gene primer amplification. Sequencing used immunoSEQ multiplex PCR; TCRdb keeps in-frame clones, though not all of them. V and J calls and clone size are as listed in that table; D and trimming were resolved from the DNA. Found here are 150,000 to 200,000 clones, approximately 87% of them singletons; the top ten hold around 20%. Sequencing used peripheral blood. This TCR was recovered from a man in his 70s with active or convalescent COVID-19.

The CDR3, as DNA: TGTGCCAGCAGCCGGAGAGACAGTTACAATGAGCAGTTCTTC. It yields the protein CASSRRDSYNEQFF. The chain combines TRBV6-2 or TRBV6-3 with TRBJ2-1; the D gene is possibly TRBD1 (5 bases). The CDR3 has 14 amino acids. The germline CDR1 and CDR2 sequences are MNHEY and SVGEGT. The V end lost 6 bases, the J end lost 4 bases, and 13 bases lay between the germline ends.